Here is one T cell receptor (beta chain) with its context. Its specificity is unknown. This record belongs to a study of identical twins. Study results and limitations: Invariant MAIT and iNKT cells are populations that could partly confound zero-insertion analyses.

The CDR3 consists of 16 residues. V gave up 0 bases and J gave up 0 bases; unmatched junction bases: 3. CDR1 is DFQATT and CDR2 is SNEGSKA in the germline V gene (reference sequence). TCRdb fed the 5' RACE reads into MiXCR, producing one record per CDR3 protein. The table lists 200,000 to 250,000 distinct CDR3 sequences, roughly 7% of them singletons. These sequences were also reported in another study, on yellow fever vaccine responses in identical twins.

The chain has TRBV20-1 and TRBJ2-3; 10 bases line up with TRBD2. Specimen: memory (CD45RO+) T cells sorted from blood. This receptor was taken from a woman between 18 and 29 years old in good health. CDR3 in amino acids: CSAREGLAISTDTQYF. As DNA, the CDR3 is TGCAGTGCTAGAGAGGGACTAGCGATTAGCACAGATACGCAGTATTTT.